Included here is one T cell receptor (beta chain) sequence, with context. Its antigen is still unknown. The data were obtained in a study of T-cell memory formation after mild COVID-19. Overall study findings and caveats: For second-wave clones that peaked at day 37, SARS-CoV-2 specificity went unverified. Clones contracting across day 15 to 85 had a balanced CD4/CD8 profile; later expanding clones leaned CD4+. Memory sampled before infection contained some responding clones, suggesting cross-reactive memory joined.

The TCR alpha and TCR beta cDNA libraries, bearing sample barcodes and UMIs, were generated by 5'RACE using constant-segment primers. TCRdb re-derived calls from the 5' RACE reads in MiXCR, one entry per CDR3 protein. The table has about 160,000 distinct CDR3 sequences, around 30% seen once. The clonotype was recovered from an adult woman who had mild COVID-19 (a few samples of this study predate the infection). Cell type and time point are not known. Sequences were obtained from PBMCs or a T cell subset sorted from them (not recorded which).

The CDR3 sequence: CASRLTGSSYNEQFF. The DNA of the CDR3 is TGTGCCAGCAGATTGACAGGGAGCTCCTACAATGAGCAGTTCTTC. V and J are TRBV5-5 and TRBJ2-1; 7 bases align to TRBD1. J lost 0 bases, V lost 5 bases, and 5 bases had no gene match. From germline, CDR1 is SGHKS and CDR2 YYEKEE (reference sequence). The CDR3 has 15 residues.